This TCR beta chain is drawn from a study of TIL therapy for anti-PD-1-resistant metastatic lung cancer listed by TCRdb under 2021. About the study as a whole: Enrolled patients had a median age of about 50 years (range about 35-85) and a median tumor PD-L1 proportion score of 4.5% to 6.5%. Most of the cohort had lung adenocarcinoma, including a few EGFR-mutant tumors and two ALK-rearranged tumors, and half of the patients were either current or former smokers. Across the cohort, whole-exome sequencing showed a median non-synonymous tumor mutation burden of roughly 1.5 mutations per megabase. Clonotypes were tracked across tumor, expanded TIL product and serial blood samples by T cell receptor beta sequencing of tumor and peripheral blood. Results and caveats for the whole study, not just this receptor: Generalizability was limited because the cohort was highly selected, with more treatment-naive, never-smoker and oncogene-addicted patients included than is typical. The study protocol defined all tumor marker inferences as exploratory. Clonal turnover during TIL culture was high, and many clones enriched in the product were not detected in the baseline tumor, suggesting clonal contraction rather than faithful expansion. Higher clonality and lower diversity were observed in expanded TIL cultures than in baseline intratumoral T cells (median clonality around 6% vs 30%, p < 0.0001).

As for this clone: The antigen it binds to is not known. Within one base of it there is no much larger clone, and no base qualities were kept.

TCR beta CDR3 regions were amplified from genomic DNA with the immunoSEQ v3 hsTCRB kit using bias-controlled multiplex PCR. TCR libraries were sequenced on an Illumina NextSeq 500 to around 2.1 million read pairs for survey level or about 5-6 million for deep level. The authors' analysis ran thus. Clonality was reported by immunoSEQ Analyzer software, which also assigned V, D and J genes and filtered out non-productive sequences. Repertoires were compared using productive Simpson clonality and Morisita overlap index of productive TRB rearrangements between infused TIL and blood. This immuneACCESS table, as held by TCRdb, lists in-frame sequences with V and J called but not all clones. Of the missing ones, under half trace to an unresolved V gene in checked studies; the others have no known cause. D and trimming were read from the DNA, whereas the V and J calls and clone size are those reported in that table. The sample table contains 10,000 to 15,000 clones; only one count was recorded for 58% of them. The ten most abundant clones make up under 8.5% of the sample.

CDR1 and CDR2, per the germline V gene, are SGHTA and FQGTGA. From its cysteine to its phenylalanine, the CDR3 spans 16 amino acids. Only the CDR3 DNA is retained, 48 bases long and in frame from the first base. Germline trimming: 5 bases from V, 5 bases from J; junction bases outside gene matches: 10. Per the publication, the time point label means: pre-treatment sample, taken before nivolumab and TIL therapy. The baseline tumor samples, taken from the same resection that was used to grow TIL, were excised metastases, most often pleural nodules or supraclavicular lymph nodes. Before any PD-1/PD-L1 blockade was given, tumors were harvested, nivolumab was then administered, and patients who progressed went on to receive lymphodepletion, an infusion of expanded TIL, and IL-2. Between October 2017 and 2020, a dual-center phase I trial enrolled adults who had stage 4 NSCLC. Samples came from a single-arm, open-label phase I trial of tumor-infiltrating lymphocyte therapy with nivolumab in advanced non-small cell lung cancer. Portions of each resected tumor were snap-frozen in liquid nitrogen and were stored at -80 degrees C. Tumor regions of interest were chosen on H&E sections by laser-capture macrodissection, pulverized into roughly 14 mg aliquots, and extracted with Qiagen Allprep kits.

The chain is encoded by TRBV7-3 joined to TRBJ1-5; 9 central nucleotides agree with TRBD1. The sample consisted of tumor tissue, taken at baseline. The sequence was obtained from a person between 25 and 80 years old with non-small cell lung cancer. For the CDR3, the sequence is CASSDAGTGNDQPQHF. The sequenced DNA: TGTGCCAGCAGCGATGCCGGGACAGGGAACGATCAGCCCCAGCATTTT.